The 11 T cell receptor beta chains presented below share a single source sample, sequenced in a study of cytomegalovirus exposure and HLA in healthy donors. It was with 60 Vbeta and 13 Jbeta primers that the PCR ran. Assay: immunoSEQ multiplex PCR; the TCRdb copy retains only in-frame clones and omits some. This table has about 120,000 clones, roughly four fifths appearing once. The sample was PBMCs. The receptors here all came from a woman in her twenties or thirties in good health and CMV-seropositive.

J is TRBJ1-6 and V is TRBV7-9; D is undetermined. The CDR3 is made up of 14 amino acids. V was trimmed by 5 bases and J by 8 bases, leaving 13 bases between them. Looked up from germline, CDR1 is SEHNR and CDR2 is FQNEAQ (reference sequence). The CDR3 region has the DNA TGTGCCAGCAGCCCCGGAGGGCCTTATTCACCCCTCCACTTT. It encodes CASSPGGPYSPLHF.

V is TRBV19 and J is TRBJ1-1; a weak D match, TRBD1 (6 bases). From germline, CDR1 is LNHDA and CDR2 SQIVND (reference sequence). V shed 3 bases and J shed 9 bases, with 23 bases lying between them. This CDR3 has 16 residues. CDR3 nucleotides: TGTGCCAGTAGTATTGGATGGGCCGGCCAGGGGAAACAAGCTTTCTTT. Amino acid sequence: CASSIGWAGQGKQAFF.

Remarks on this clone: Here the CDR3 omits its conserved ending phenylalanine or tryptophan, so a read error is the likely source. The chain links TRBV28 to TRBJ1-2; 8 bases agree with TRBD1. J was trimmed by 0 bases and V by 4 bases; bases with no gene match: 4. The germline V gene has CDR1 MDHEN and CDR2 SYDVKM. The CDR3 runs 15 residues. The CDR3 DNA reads TGTGCCAGCAGTTCGAGGACAGGGCCTAACTATGGCTACACCCTC. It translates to CASSSRTGPNYGYTL.

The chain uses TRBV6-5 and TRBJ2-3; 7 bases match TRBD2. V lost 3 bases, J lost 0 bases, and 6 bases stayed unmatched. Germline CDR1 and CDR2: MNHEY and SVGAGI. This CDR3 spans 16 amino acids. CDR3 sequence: CASSYRGTKSTDTQYF. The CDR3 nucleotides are TGTGCCAGCAGTTATCGGGGGACTAAGAGCACAGATACGCAGTATTTT.

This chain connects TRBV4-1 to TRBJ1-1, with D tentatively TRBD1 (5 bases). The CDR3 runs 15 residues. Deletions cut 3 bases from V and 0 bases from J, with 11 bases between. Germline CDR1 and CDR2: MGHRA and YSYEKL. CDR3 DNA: TGCGCCAGCAGCCAGGCCGACAGACTGAACACTGAAGCTTTCTTT. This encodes CASSQADRLNTEAFF.

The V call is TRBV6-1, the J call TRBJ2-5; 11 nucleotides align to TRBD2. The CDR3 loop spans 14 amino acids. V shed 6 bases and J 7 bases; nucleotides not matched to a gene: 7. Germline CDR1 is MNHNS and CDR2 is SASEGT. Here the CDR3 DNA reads TGTGCCAGCAGACTAGCGGGGGCGGGGGGGACCCAGTACTTC. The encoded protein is CASRLAGAGGTQYF.

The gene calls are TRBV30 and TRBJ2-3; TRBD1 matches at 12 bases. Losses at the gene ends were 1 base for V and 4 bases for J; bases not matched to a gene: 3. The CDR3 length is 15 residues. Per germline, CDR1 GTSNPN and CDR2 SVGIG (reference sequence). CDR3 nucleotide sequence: TGTGCCTGGAGTGGCGGGACAGGGGGCGCAGATACGCAGTATTTT. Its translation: CAWSGGTGGADTQYF. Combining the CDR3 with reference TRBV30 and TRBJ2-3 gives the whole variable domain SQTIHQWPATLVQPVGSPLSLECTVEGTSNPNLYWYRQAAGRGLQLLFYSVGIGQISSEVPQNLSASRPQDRQFILSSKKLLLSDSGFYLCAWSGGTGGADTQYFGPGTRLTVL.

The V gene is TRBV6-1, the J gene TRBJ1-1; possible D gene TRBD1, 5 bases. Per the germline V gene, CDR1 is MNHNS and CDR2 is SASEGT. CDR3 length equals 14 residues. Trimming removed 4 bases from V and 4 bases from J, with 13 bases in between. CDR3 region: CASSASGFSTEAFF. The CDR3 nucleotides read TGTGCCAGCAGTGCCTCAGGGTTTAGCACTGAAGCTTTCTTT.

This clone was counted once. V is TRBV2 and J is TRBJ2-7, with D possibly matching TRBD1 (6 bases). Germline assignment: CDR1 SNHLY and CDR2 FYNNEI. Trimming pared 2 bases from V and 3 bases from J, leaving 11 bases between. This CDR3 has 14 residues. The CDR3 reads CASSEQGLYYEQYF. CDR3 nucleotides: TGTGCCAGCAGTGAACAGGGGTTATACTACGAGCAGTACTTC.

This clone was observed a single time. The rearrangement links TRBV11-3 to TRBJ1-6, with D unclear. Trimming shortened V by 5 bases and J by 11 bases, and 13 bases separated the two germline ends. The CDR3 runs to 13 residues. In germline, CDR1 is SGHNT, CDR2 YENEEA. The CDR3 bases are TGTGCCAGCAGCCCTAGCGCCCTTGCACCCCTCCACTTT. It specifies CASSPSALAPLHF.

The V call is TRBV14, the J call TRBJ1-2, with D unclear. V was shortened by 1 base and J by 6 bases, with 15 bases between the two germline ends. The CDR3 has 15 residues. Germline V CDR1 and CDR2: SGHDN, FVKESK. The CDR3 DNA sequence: TGTGCCAGCAGCCAAGGCGGGTGGGCGAGACATGGCTACACCTTC. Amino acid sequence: CASSQGGWARHGYTF.